Presented here are 21 T cell receptor beta chains from one specimen sequenced in a study of tissue T cells after allogeneic stem cell transplantation. Clones were sequenced by immunoSEQ multiplex PCR, and TCRdb holds only the in-frame ones, with some missing. The repertoire holds about 48,000 clones, with around 70% as singletons. Sequencing input: sorted cells pooled from one or two spleens. These receptors all stem from a pool of C57BL/6 mice in good health.

On this clone itself: Any gene name here is a mouse gene name. From the germline J gene comes the end of the CDR3, since the read stops 1 residue before it. The chain combines TRBV3 with TRBJ2-1; D is unclear. The germline gives CDR1 SNHLY, CDR2 FYNGKV (reference sequence). The CDR3 has 12 amino acids. Trimming took off 5 bases at V and 7 bases at J, with 9 bases between the two ends. The sequenced CDR3 bases are TGTGCCAGCAGCCTCCGGAGGGCTGAGCAGTTC. Translated, it gives CASSLRRAEQF. The whole CDR3 protein is CASSLRRAEQFF.

Note on this clone: Mouse germline and gene names are used. CDR3 loop: CASSLWTGNERLFF. CDR3 bases read: TGTGCCAGCAGTCTGTGGACAGGGAACGAAAGATTATTT. This chain uses TRBV26 with TRBJ1-4; TRBD1 aligns across 8 bases. The read finishes 1 residue shy of the CDR3 end, and the germline J gene is used to complete it. J was trimmed by 5 bases and V by 1 base; bases with no gene match: 0. Germline loops: CDR1 KGHPV, CDR2 FQNQEV (reference sequence). This CDR3 has 14 residues.

This clone turned up a few times. The gene names here belong to mouse. The CDR3 end lies 1 residue beyond the end of the read and is filled in from the germline J gene. The V call is TRBV15, the J call TRBJ2-7, with D unresolved. The germline V and J ends were trimmed by 3 bases and 2 bases, with 8 bases remaining between them. Germline V CDR1 and CDR2: SGHND, FRSKSL. The CDR3 is 13 amino acids. This CDR3 is CASSFTGTYEQYF. The part of the CDR3 DNA that was read is TGTGCCAGCAGTTTCACGGGCACCTATGAACAGTAC.

This clone was detected only a few times. These gene names are mouse names. With the read ending 1 residue before the CDR3 end, the germline J gene is used to fill in that end. The chain has TRBV13-2 and TRBJ2-7, with D perhaps matching TRBD2 (6 bases). This CDR3 has 11 residues. Trimming shortened V by 2 bases and J by 7 bases, and 7 bases separated the two germline ends. Germline-derived CDR1 and CDR2 are NNHNN and SYGAGS (reference sequence). The sequenced part of the CDR3 DNA is TGTGCCAGCGGTGAGTGGGGGGAACAGTAC. Residues: CASGEWGEQY. The entire CDR3 protein is CASGEWGEQYF.

Comment on this clone: Each gene name is a mouse one. Coverage ceases 1 residue before the CDR3 finishes, and the germline J gene fills in the end. The chain couples TRBV12-2 to TRBJ2-5; D is perhaps TRBD1 (5 bases). CDR3 size: 15 residues. Germline assignment: CDR1 SGHLS and CDR2 HYDKME. V was cut by 0 bases and J by 0 bases, with 9 bases left in between. CDR3 DNA (partial): TGTGCCAGCTCTCTCGAAGACAGTAACCAAGACACCCAGTAC. Translated: CASSLEDSNQDTQY. In full, the CDR3 reads CASSLEDSNQDTQYF.

Turning to this clone: Each gene name is a mouse one. CDR3 DNA (partial): TGTGCCAGCAGCCCCGGGACAGGGGTTTCCAACGAAAGATTATTT. Its protein product is CASSPGTGVSNERLF. The whole CDR3 region reads CASSPGTGVSNERLFF. The chain combines TRBV13-3 with TRBJ1-4; 10 bases are shared with TRBD1. The read falls 1 residue short of the CDR3 end, and the missing part is taken from the germline J gene. Per the germline V gene, CDR1 is NNHDY and CDR2 is SYVADS. There are 16 residues in the CDR3. V dropped 5 bases and J dropped 0; count of bases not matched to a gene: 4.

Regarding this clone: Mouse names are used for the genes. The read ends 1 residue early relative to the CDR3; the germline J gene fills the gap. The chain combines TRBV2 with TRBJ2-5; 10 nucleotides agree with TRBD2. The J segment lost 2 bases and the V segment lost 0 bases, leaving 2 bases of the junction unmatched. The germline CDR1 and CDR2 sequences are LGHNA and YSYQKL. The CDR3 totals 16 residues. The part of the CDR3 DNA that was read is TGTGCCAGCAGCCAAGATCTGGGGGGGCGCCAAGACACCCAGTAC. Translation gives CASSQDLGGRQDTQY. The whole CDR3 protein reads CASSQDLGGRQDTQYF.

In the case of this clone: All gene names here are mouse names. The read gets to within 1 residue of the CDR3 end, and the germline J gene fills in the rest. The chain couples TRBV29 to TRBJ2-5, with D possibly TRBD1 on 5 matching bases. Trimming shortened V by 6 bases and J by 1 base, and 8 bases separated the two germline ends. The CDR3 has 13 amino acids. Germline CDR1 and CDR2: MSHET and SYDVDS. CDR3 sequence reads: CASSREDQDTQYF. CDR3 bases read: TGTGCTAGCAGCAGGGAGGACCAAGACACCCAGTAC.

This clone has more than one count but fewer than ten. Each gene name is a mouse one. The read ends 1 residue early relative to the CDR3; the germline J gene fills the gap. J is TRBJ1-4 and V is TRBV31; 8 nucleotides match TRBD1. J was trimmed by 7 bases and V by 5 bases; bases with no gene match: 3. The CDR3 is made up of 12 amino acids. Germline-derived CDR1 and CDR2 are GKSSPN and SITVG. Incomplete CDR3 DNA: TGTGCCTGGGCCCAGGGGGCCGAAAGATTATTT. Protein product: CAWAQGAERLF. The full CDR3 reads CAWAQGAERLFF.

Turning to this clone: These gene names are mouse names. CDR3 sequence: CGAGGANTGQLYF. The CDR3 DNA, read in part, is TGTGGTGCTGGGGGGGCAAACACCGGGCAGCTCTAC. V gene TRBV20 combines with J gene TRBJ2-2; TRBD2 matches 7 bases. Sequencing ends 1 residue short of the CDR3 end; the germline J gene provides the rest. With 5 bases clipped from V and 0 bases from J, the junction kept 0 bases outside the gene matches. The CDR3 contains 13 residues. Germline CDR1 reads GFQATS; CDR2 reads STVNSAI.

About this clone: Mouse germline and gene names are used. CDR3 sequence reads: CSSSQSDTQYF. CDR3 bases read: TGCTCCAGCAGTCAATCAGACACCCAGTAC. The chain carries TRBV23 and TRBJ2-5. The CDR3 end is not reached by the read, which stops 1 residue before it; the germline J gene fills it in. The germline gives CDR1 KGHTA, CDR2 FQNQQP. The CDR3 spans 11 residues.

This clone was counted a few times. The germline and genes are mouse ones. From the germline J gene comes the end of the CDR3, since the read stops 1 residue before it. The chain uses TRBV1 and TRBJ2-5; possibly TRBD1 for D (5 bases). In germline, CDR1 is NSQYPW, CDR2 LRSPGD (reference sequence). With 3 bases removed from V and 3 bases from J, the gap between germline ends came to 7 bases. CDR3 length: 13 amino acids. The CDR3 loop reads CTCSAAGQDTQYF. The CDR3 bases that were read are TGCACCTGCAGTGCTGCAGGGCAAGACACCCAGTAC.

On this clone itself: Gene labels here are mouse ones. The read stops 1 residue short of the end of the CDR3; the missing end is completed from the germline J gene. The J gene is TRBJ2-7, the V gene TRBV31, with 10 positions matching TRBD2. The CDR3 is 13 amino acids. V was clipped by 7 bases and J by 3 bases; unmatched bases: 6. The germline gives CDR1 GKSSPN, CDR2 SITVG. The covered CDR3 bases are TGTGCCTCCTCTGGGGGGGCCCTCTATGAACAGTAC. It specifies CASSGGALYEQY. The entire CDR3 reads CASSGGALYEQYF.

A note on this clone: Gene and germline names: mouse. The read terminates 1 residue before the CDR3 end, so the remaining end is supplied by the germline J gene. The chain combines TRBV19 with TRBJ2-3; tentative D call: TRBD1 (6 bases). Germline CDR1 is FNHDT and CDR2 is SITEND (reference sequence). CDR3 length: 12 residues. Trimming removed 5 bases from V and 3 bases from J, with 7 bases in between. CDR3 bases read: TGTGCCAGCAGACAGGGAGCAGAAACGCTGTAT. Protein: CASRQGAETLY. The whole CDR3 protein is CASRQGAETLYF.

In regard to this clone: Genes and germline come from the mouse. The read falls 1 residue short of the CDR3 end, and the missing part is taken from the germline J gene. The V call is TRBV2, the J call TRBJ2-4; D remains ambiguous. V lost 0 bases, J lost 1 base, and 5 bases lay in between. The CDR3 loop spans 14 amino acids. From germline, CDR1 is LGHNA and CDR2 YSYQKL. The covered CDR3 bases are TGTGCCAGCAGCCAAGACCAGGGTCAAAACACCTTGTAC. Translated: CASSQDQGQNTLY. In full, the CDR3 reads CASSQDQGQNTLYF.

This clone was recorded only once. Germline and genes here are mouse. Read data end 1 residue before the CDR3 end; the end is taken from the germline J gene. The chain joins TRBV1 to TRBJ1-4; D may be TRBD1 (5 bases). CDR1 and CDR2 (germline): NSQYPW, LRSPGD (reference sequence). The germline V and J ends were trimmed by 1 base and 3 bases, with 9 bases remaining between them. This CDR3 spans 15 amino acids. CDR3 bases read: TGCACCTGCAGTGCAGGGGCAGGGACCAACGAAAGATTATTT. Translation: CTCSAGAGTNERLF. The CDR3 in its entirety is CTCSAGAGTNERLFF.

In its sample, this clone was seen once. Germline and genes here are mouse. The part of the CDR3 DNA that was read is TGTGCCAGCAGCCCTAGACTGGATAACCAAGACACCCAGTAC. The encoded protein is CASSPRLDNQDTQY. In full, the CDR3 is CASSPRLDNQDTQYF. The chain has TRBV3 and TRBJ2-5; weak D call: TRBD2 (6 bases). The observed sequence ends 1 residue before the CDR3 terminus, with the missing tail filled in from the germline J gene. The CDR3 extends over 15 amino acids. With 5 bases removed from V and 0 bases from J, the gap between germline ends came to 12 bases. Looked up from germline, CDR1 is SNHLY and CDR2 is FYNGKV (reference sequence).

This clone has just one count. Gene names are mouse gene names. The read stops 1 residue short of the end of the CDR3; the missing end is completed from the germline J gene. The chain carries TRBV19 and TRBJ2-2; 8 bases map to TRBD1. Trimming at V came to 3 bases and at J to 3 bases, leaving 1 base not matched to a gene. The germline V gene encodes CDR1 FNHDT and CDR2 SITEND (reference sequence). The length of the CDR3 is 14 residues. The CDR3 loop reads CASSTGGHTGQLYF. The sequenced CDR3 bases are TGTGCCAGCAGTACAGGGGGCCACACCGGGCAGCTCTAC.

On this clone itself: Germline and genes: mouse. The read is 1 residue too short to cover the CDR3 end, so that end is filled in from the germline J gene. The chain is built from TRBV4 and TRBJ1-3, with TRBD1 matching over 7 bases. The CDR3 is 14 residues long. Germline V CDR1 and CDR2: LGHDT, YNNKQL (reference sequence). V shed 4 bases and J 2 bases; nucleotides not matched to a gene: 2. CDR3 bases read: TGTGCCAGCAGCTTACAGGGGACTGGAAATACGCTCTAT. Its translation: CASSLQGTGNTLY. The whole CDR3 protein reads CASSLQGTGNTLYF.

In its sample, this clone was seen a few times. Gene labels here are mouse ones. The CDR3 loop is CASSRDLWGADAEQFF. CDR3 bases read: TGTGCTAGCAGTAGAGATCTCTGGGGGGCGGATGCTGAGCAGTTC. The chain uses TRBV17 and TRBJ2-1; 8 bases align to TRBD2. The read terminates 1 residue before the CDR3 end, so the remaining end is supplied by the germline J gene. The V and J ends lost 0 bases and 5 bases, in that order; junction bases with no gene match: 6. The CDR3 is 16 amino acids. Germline V gene data show CDR1 as MNHDT and CDR2 as YYDKIL.

In this sample, this clone turned up a few times. Mouse gene names apply. The CDR3 bases that were read are TGTGCCAGCAGCCCCGGACAGGGCGGGACTCCCGAACAGTAC. Its translation is CASSPGQGGTPEQY. The full CDR3 reads CASSPGQGGTPEQYF. The chain uses TRBV3 and TRBJ2-7; 8 bases match TRBD1. The read halts 1 residue ahead of the CDR3 end, with the missing end drawn from the germline J gene. CDR3 length: 15 residues. V lost 5 bases and J lost 7; bases outside the gene matches: 13. Germline loops: CDR1 SNHLY, CDR2 FYNGKV (reference sequence). Together with reference TRBV3 and TRBJ2-7, the CDR3 gives the full variable domain: GPKVLQIPSHQIIDMGQMVTLNCDPVSNHLYFYWYKQILGQQMEFLVNFYNGKVMEKSKLFKDQFSVERPDGSYFTLKIQPTALEDSAVYFCASSPGQGGTPEQYFGPGTRLTVL.